The TCR beta chain described here comes from a study of T cell responses to AZD1222 COVID-19 vaccine. General study findings and limits: Females made up more of the donors, who were largely white British, and clonal diversity may have come out too low. Nearly half of spike-specific TCRs reportedly target variant regions that are unmutated in the B.1.351 and B.1.1.7 variants. Only after the peak T cell response were repertoires sampled.

Trimming pared 3 bases from V and 6 bases from J, leaving 9 bases between. Germline loops: CDR1 MDHEN, CDR2 SYDVKM. This CDR3 spans 12 amino acids. Pooling was applied to second doses at about 4 or about 12 weeks. As to this clone: Its antigen is unknown.

Measured with immunoSEQ multiplex PCR; TCRdb has only the in-frame clones, and not every one. The sample records roughly 150,000 clones, more than 85% being singletons. The chain couples TRBV28 to TRBJ2-7, with D hard to call. The TCR originated in an adult who received the AZD1222 COVID-19 vaccine. Sequencing used peripheral blood, obtained 28 days after the second AZD1222 dose. The CDR3: CASSLVRSEQYF. DNA for the CDR3: TGTGCCAGCAGTTTGGTAAGATCCGAGCAGTACTTC.